What follows are 19 T cell receptor beta chains derived from one specimen sequenced in a study of blood T cell repertoires in COVID-19. Assay used: immunoSEQ multiplex PCR; TCRdb lists only in-frame clones, some missing. The sample carries around 250,000 clones, around 83% recorded once. Material: PBMCs or T cells enriched from blood (not recorded which). These receptors were taken from a woman aged 45 to 65 who had been exposed to COVID-19.

The V and J genes are TRBV6-5 and TRBJ2-5; weak D call: TRBD2 (7 bases). Trimming removed 6 bases at V and 5 bases at J, with 19 bases between. CDR1 MNHEY and CDR2 SVGAGI come from the germline V gene. The CDR3 has 15 residues. CDR3 sequence reads: CASSSGGSGEETQYF. Here the CDR3 DNA reads TGTGCCAGCAGCTCGGGGGGTTCAGGGGAGGAGACCCAGTACTTC.

This clone was counted a single time. The chain employs TRBV6-4 and TRBJ1-1, with TRBD1 matching 8 bases. The CDR3 is 14 residues long. Germline assignment: CDR1 MRHNA and CDR2 SNTAGT. Losses at the gene ends were 5 bases for V and 5 bases for J; bases not matched to a gene: 7. The CDR3 spells CASSPGGPPTEAFF. CDR3 DNA sequence: TGTGCCAGCAGTCCAGGGGGCCCACCAACTGAAGCTTTCTTT.

The genes are TRBV2 and TRBJ1-5; D gene uncertain. V lost 6 bases, J lost 4 bases, and 7 bases lay in between. CDR3 size: 12 residues. Germline assignment: CDR1 SNHLY and CDR2 FYNNEI. CDR3 DNA: TGTGCCAGCAGCCGAGGTAATCAGCCCCAGCATTTT. As protein: CASSRGNQPQHF. Based on the CDR3 plus reference TRBV2 and TRBJ1-5, the full variable domain is EPEVTQTPSHQVTQMGQEVILRCVPISNHLYFYWYRQILGQKVEFLVSFYNNEISEKSEIFDDQFSVERPDGSNFTLKIRSTKLEDSAMYFCASSRGNQPQHFGDGTRLSIL.

The CDR3 bases are TGTGCCATCAGTGAGTCGCGGGGGACAGGAGGGGAAAAACTGTTTTTT. It codes for CAISESRGTGGEKLFF. The chain links TRBV10-3 to TRBJ1-4; 8 bases are shared with TRBD1. Germline loops: CDR1 ENHRY, CDR2 SYGVKD. V lost 0 bases to trimming and J lost 8 bases; unmatched junction nucleotides: 8. The CDR3 sequence is 16 residues long.

This clone was seen just once. The V and J genes are TRBV5-1 and TRBJ2-1; TRBD2 aligns across 15 bases. CDR1 is SGHRS, CDR2 YFSETQ, per germline. This CDR3 has 17 amino acids. J was trimmed by 13 bases and V by 4 bases; bases with no gene match: 15. DNA of the CDR3: TGCGCCAGCAGCCAGGAGAACGCGGGACTAGCGGGGGGTCCCCAGTTCTTC. Its translation: CASSQENAGLAGGPQFF.

In its sample, this clone was seen once. V and J are TRBV2 and TRBJ1-1, with 7 bases identical to TRBD1. With 5 bases clipped from V and 5 bases from J, the junction kept 11 bases outside the gene matches. There are 15 residues in the CDR3. Looked up from germline, CDR1 is SNHLY and CDR2 is FYNNEI. CDR3 nucleotide sequence: TGTGCCAGCAGTCCAAGGACAGGTTTGGAAACTGAAGCTTTCTTT. The encoded protein is CASSPRTGLETEAFF. The entire variable domain, with the rest obtained from reference TRBV2 and TRBJ1-1, is as follows: EPEVTQTPSHQVTQMGQEVILRCVPISNHLYFYWYRQILGQKVEFLVSFYNNEISEKSEIFDDQFSVERPDGSNFTLKIRSTKLEDSAMYFCASSPRTGLETEAFFGQGTRLTVV.

This chain uses TRBV7-9 with TRBJ1-1; D is uncertain. The CDR3 has 14 amino acids. Germline V gives CDR1 SEHNR, CDR2 FQNEAQ (reference sequence). Trimming removed 0 bases at V and 2 bases at J, with 7 bases between. The DNA of the CDR3 is TGTGCCAGCAGCTTAGCGGGCTTAAACACTGAAGCTTTCTTT. Its protein is CASSLAGLNTEAFF. The complete variable domain, with remaining parts taken from reference TRBV7-9 and TRBJ1-1, reads DTGVSQNPRHKITKRGQNVTFRCDPISEHNRLYWYRQTLGQGPEFLTYFQNEAQLEKSRLLSDRFSAERPKGSFSTLEIQRTEQGDSAMYLCASSLAGLNTEAFFGQGTRLTVV.

The chain links TRBV19 to TRBJ1-1; TRBD1 matches at 7 bases. V dropped 5 bases and J dropped 6; count of bases not matched to a gene: 3. Germline CDR1 and CDR2: LNHDA and SQIVND (reference sequence). The CDR3 extends over 12 amino acids. CDR3 DNA: TGTGCCAGTAGTCGACAGGGATCTGAAGCTTTCTTT. The encoded protein is CASSRQGSEAFF. Complete variable domain (other parts from reference TRBV19 and TRBJ1-1): DGGITQSPKYLFRKEGQNVTLSCEQNLNHDAMYWYRQDPGQGLRLIYYSQIVNDFQKGDIAEGYSVSREKKESFPLTVTSAQKNPTAFYLCASSRQGSEAFFGQGTRLTVV.

CDR3 in amino acids: CASSQANRQETQYF. DNA of the CDR3: TGTGCCAGCAGTCAGGCGAACCGCCAAGAGACCCAGTACTTC. The J gene is TRBJ2-5, the V gene TRBV28; D is unresolved. Looked up from germline, CDR1 is MDHEN and CDR2 is SYDVKM. Between the trimmed V and J ends, which lost 5 bases and 1 base, there was a span of 11 bases. The CDR3 covers 14 residues. Filled out from reference TRBV28 and TRBJ2-5, the complete variable domain reads DVKVTQSSRYLVKRTGEKVFLECVQDMDHENMFWYRQDPGLGLRLIYFSYDVKMKEKGDIPEGYSVSREKKERFSLILESASTNQTSMYLCASSQANRQETQYFGPGTRLLVL.

The chain is built from TRBV4-1 and TRBJ2-5, with 8 nucleotides matching TRBD1. Per germline, CDR1 MGHRA and CDR2 YSYEKL. After removal of 1 base from V and 5 bases from J, the junction contained 9 bases not matched to a gene. CDR3 length: 16 amino acids. The CDR3 region is CASSQGDRSDGETQYF. The CDR3 DNA follows: TGCGCCAGCAGCCAAGGGGACAGGTCAGACGGGGAGACCCAGTACTTC.

The rearrangement uses TRBV3-1 (or the pseudogene TRBV3-2) and TRBJ2-3, with TRBD2 matching over 13 bases. Germline loops: CDR1 LGHDT, CDR2 YNNKEL (reference sequence). Trimming cost V 4 bases and J 4 bases; bases outside gene matches: 11. This CDR3 has 18 amino acids. CDR3 sequence (DNA): TGTGCCAGCAGCCGGAATTATCCAGGACTAGCGGGGGCAGATACGCAGTATTTT. Amino acids: CASSRNYPGLAGADTQYF.

The chain joins TRBV12-5 to TRBJ1-2; the D is unclear. The V gene lost 6 bases and the J gene lost 4 bases, with 12 bases spanning the gap. This CDR3 region has 13 residues. In germline, CDR1 is LGHNT, CDR2 FRNRAP. The CDR3 is CASGPTPGYGYTF. CDR3 nucleotide sequence: TGTGCTAGTGGCCCTACCCCGGGCTATGGCTACACCTTC.

The J gene is TRBJ1-1, the V gene TRBV7-3, with D tentatively TRBD1 (5 bases). The CDR3 is 15 amino acids. CDR1 SGHTA and CDR2 FQGTGA come from the germline V gene. Trimming cost V 2 bases and J 1 base, with 11 bases left between them. DNA of the CDR3: TGTGCCAGCAGCTTAGGGAGGGGCCCGAACACTGAAGCTTTCTTT. Translation gives CASSLGRGPNTEAFF.

This clone was detected once. The V and J genes are TRBV6-5 and TRBJ1-5, with D unclear. The length of the CDR3 is 14 residues. Germline CDR1 is MNHEY and CDR2 is SVGAGI. Trimming removed 5 bases from V and 4 bases from J, with 12 bases in between. The CDR3 DNA is TGTGCCAGCAGTATTGGTTTGCGTAATCAGCCCCAGCATTTT. This encodes CASSIGLRNQPQHF.

The rearrangement uses TRBV25-1 and TRBJ1-4, with 8 bases identical to TRBD1. Germline V gene lookup returns CDR1 MGHDK and CDR2 SYGVNS. The junction had 3 bases not matched to a gene; V was cut back by 6 bases and J by 3 bases. The CDR3 has 14 residues. The CDR3 nucleotides are TGTGCCAGCAGGGGGACAGGTCCTAATGAAAAACTGTTTTTT. This translates into CASRGTGPNEKLFF.

This clone was picked up a small number of times. DNA of the CDR3: TGCAGCGTCGCTTTGGGACAGGGGTACGAGCAGTACTTC. Its protein product is CSVALGQGYEQYF. The J gene is TRBJ2-7, the V gene TRBV29-1; 10 bases map to TRBD1. Germline CDR1 is SQVTM and CDR2 is ANQGSEA. V lost 6 bases and J lost 4; bases outside the gene matches: 6. This CDR3 is built from 13 residues.

V and J are TRBV5-1 and TRBJ1-2; unclear D gene. The CDR3 is made up of 14 amino acids. Germline CDR1 and CDR2: SGHRS and YFSETQ. Trimming left V 3 bases short and J 8 bases short, with 17 bases between. The CDR3 reads CASSYEQTPSGYTF. The CDR3 nucleotides are TGCGCCAGCAGCTATGAACAAACACCATCGGGCTACACCTTC.

The V call is TRBV3-1 (or the pseudogene TRBV3-2), the J call TRBJ2-7, with D unresolved. The CDR3 has 14 residues. The germline V gene encodes CDR1 LGHDT and CDR2 YNNKEL (reference sequence). Trimming removed 2 bases from V and 0 bases from J, with 8 bases in between. In nucleotides, the CDR3 is TGTGCCAGCAGCCAACAGCGCTACTCCTACGAGCAGTACTTC. This gives the protein CASSQQRYSYEQYF.

Here the CDR3 reads CAWGPGQGGTEAFF. CDR3 coding DNA: TGTGCCTGGGGACCGGGACAGGGTGGCACTGAAGCTTTCTTT. V is TRBV30 and J is TRBJ1-1; 9 nucleotides align to TRBD1. J was trimmed by 4 bases and V by 5 bases; bases with no gene match: 8. The CDR3 extends over 14 amino acids. Germline lookup yields CDR1 GTSNPN and CDR2 SVGIG (reference sequence).